The clone carrying this T cell receptor (beta chain) was recorded only once. This specimen belongs to a study of OX40 agonist ivuxolimab in advanced cancers. At the level of the study: The eligibility criteria allowed prior anti-PD-1, anti-PD-L1 or anti-CTLA-4 therapy, and 30% to 40% had some. Three individuals attained partial responses, comprising one hepatocellular carcinoma case and two cutaneous melanoma cases.

Profiled with immunoSEQ multiplex PCR; TCRdb holds only in-frame clones, not every one. The sample has roughly 25,000 clones, around 75% seen once; the top ten hold roughly 14%. This CDR3 has 14 amino acids. The V and J ends lost 2 bases and 0 bases respectively, with 7 bases between them. CDR1 is SGHAT, CDR2 FQDESV, per germline (reference sequence). V usage is TRBV11-1 and J usage is TRBJ1-1; D is undetermined. This clonotype originated in an adult with an advanced solid tumor such as melanoma, head and neck, liver or kidney cancer. The sample consisted of CD4+ or CD8+ T cells sorted from blood, taken in a trial of the OX40 agonist ivuxolimab. CDR3 loop: CASSLSVMNTEAFF. CDR3 DNA: TGTGCCAGCAGCTTATCGGTGATGAACACTGAAGCTTTCTTT.